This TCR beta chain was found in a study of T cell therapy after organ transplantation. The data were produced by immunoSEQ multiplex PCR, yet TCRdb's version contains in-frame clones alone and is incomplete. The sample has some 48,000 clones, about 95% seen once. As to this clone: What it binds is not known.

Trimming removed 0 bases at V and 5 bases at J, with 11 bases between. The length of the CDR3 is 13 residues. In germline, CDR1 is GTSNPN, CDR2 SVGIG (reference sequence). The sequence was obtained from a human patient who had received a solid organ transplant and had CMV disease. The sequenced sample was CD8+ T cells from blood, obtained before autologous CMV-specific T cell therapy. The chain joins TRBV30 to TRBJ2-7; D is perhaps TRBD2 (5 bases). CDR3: CAWSVGISDEQYF. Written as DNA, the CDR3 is TGTGCCTGGAGTGTCGGGATTTCTGACGAGCAGTACTTC. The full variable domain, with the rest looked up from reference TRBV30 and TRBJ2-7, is SQTIHQWPATLVQPVGSPLSLECTVEGTSNPNLYWYRQAAGRGLQLLFYSVGIGQISSEVPQNLSASRPQDRQFILSSKKLLLSDSGFYLCAWSVGISDEQYFGPGTRLTVT.